This is a list of T cell receptor beta chains from one sample in a study of blood T cell repertoires in COVID-19. The assay was immunoSEQ multiplex PCR, and TCRdb's table has in-frame clones only and misses some. The repertoire has 410,000 or so clones, approximately 90% of them found once; the top ten carry less than 2%. The specimen was peripheral blood. The receptor source for this set is a woman aged 35 to 49 with COVID-19, enrolled during active disease. The CDR3 runs from the conserved cysteine through the conserved F or W. Fields, in order: CDR3 DNA, CDR3 protein, clone size, D gene, V gene, J gene. D genes are given only for firm matches. Some rows mark clone size as missing; the rest say once, few, many or name a class of expanded clone.

DNA: TGCAGTGCTAGTAGGGACAGCCAAGAAGCTTTCTTT; CDR3: CSASRDSQEAFF; size: -; D: TRBD1; V: TRBV20-1; J: TRBJ1-1
DNA: TGTGCCAGCAGCAAAGAGATAGGGGACCCGGACAGGGGGGGTGAAGACACCATATATTTT; CDR3: CASSKEIGDPDRGGEDTIYF; size: once; D: -; V: TRBV21-1; J: TRBJ1-3
DNA: TGTGCCAGCAGCCGGAGGACGGCTCTTTGGACTGAAGCTTTCTTT; CDR3: CASSRRTALWTEAFF; size: -; D: -; V: TRBV6-6; J: TRBJ1-1
DNA: TGTGCCATCAGTCCATCCCCGGCGACCCGGACAGGGCCACCCGATGGCTACACCTTC; CDR3: CAISPSPATRTGPPDGYTF; size: -; D: TRBD1; V: TRBV10-3; J: TRBJ1-2
DNA: TGTGCCAGCAGCTTGGAAGCATGGGCGCGGGCCAACGTCCTGACTTTC; CDR3: CASSLEAWARANVLTF; size: -; D: -; V: TRBV5-8; J: TRBJ2-6
DNA: TGTGCCAGCAGTCACGACAGGGGGCGGGAGACCCAGTACTTC; CDR3: CASSHDRGRETQYF; size: -; D: TRBD1; V: TRBV6-2/TRBV6-3; J: TRBJ2-5
DNA: TGTGCCAGCAGCTTTTTCGGGACAGGACAATATCAGCCCCAGCATTTT; CDR3: CASSFFGTGQYQPQHF; size: -; D: TRBD1; V: TRBV7-8; J: TRBJ1-5
DNA: TGTGCTAGTGGGGATGGGGGCCGGAACGAGCAGTACTTC; CDR3: CASGDGGRNEQYF; size: -; D: -; V: TRBV12-5; J: TRBJ2-7
DNA: TGTGCCAGCAGGGACAGAAATAGCAATCAGCCCCAGCATTTT; CDR3: CASRDRNSNQPQHF; size: few; D: -; V: TRBV6-5; J: TRBJ1-5
DNA: TGCGCCAGCAGCCAAGTAACAGGGACATCTGGGGCCAACGTCCTGACTTTC; CDR3: CASSQVTGTSGANVLTF; size: -; D: -; V: TRBV4-1; J: TRBJ2-6
DNA: TGCGCCAGCAGCTTGGCCTTGGCGGGGGGGCCCCCAGATACGCAGTATTTT; CDR3: CASSLALAGGPPDTQYF; size: -; D: TRBD2; V: TRBV5-1; J: TRBJ2-3
DNA: TGTGCCAGCAGACCGGGGACAGGGCGGACCGGGGAGCTGTTTTTT; CDR3: CASRPGTGRTGELFF; size: -; D: TRBD1; V: TRBV2; J: TRBJ2-2
DNA: TGCGCCAGCAGCTATAATTCGGGTCACACTGAAGCTTTCTTT; CDR3: CASSYNSGHTEAFF; size: -; D: -; V: TRBV4-1; J: TRBJ1-1
DNA: TGCAGCGTGGGACTCCCATTTCTCGAGCAGTACTTC; CDR3: CSVGLPFLEQYF; size: -; D: -; V: TRBV29-1; J: TRBJ2-7
DNA: TGTGCCAGCAGCCAAGACCGGGCGACAGGCGAGCAGTACTTC; CDR3: CASSQDRATGEQYF; size: -; D: -; V: TRBV14; J: TRBJ2-7
DNA: TGTGCCAGCTCACGAACCGGGACAGGGGGCGCCGGAGGTATGCTGGTCGAGCAGTACTTC; CDR3: CASSRTGTGGAGGMLVEQYF; size: -; D: TRBD1; V: TRBV18; J: TRBJ2-7
DNA: TGTGCCAGCAGTTTGGGGACAACGAACACCGGGGAGCTGTTTTTT; CDR3: CASSLGTTNTGELFF; size: -; D: -; V: TRBV28; J: TRBJ2-2
DNA: TGTGCCAGCTCACAGTCCCAGGGCGTCGTAACAGATACGCAGTATTTT; CDR3: CASSQSQGVVTDTQYF; size: -; D: -; V: TRBV18; J: TRBJ2-3
DNA: TGTGCCAGCAGCCAAGGGGTCCAGGACAGTAACTATGGCTACACCTTC; CDR3: CASSQGVQDSNYGYTF; size: -; D: -; V: TRBV3-1/TRBV3-2; J: TRBJ1-2
DNA: TGTGCCGCAAGCGGGGGGCTTAACTATGGCTACACCTTC; CDR3: CAASGGLNYGYTF; size: -; D: -; V: TRBV6-5; J: TRBJ1-2
DNA: TGTGCCAGCAGCTTACAATCTGGAAACACCATATATTTT; CDR3: CASSLQSGNTIYF; size: -; D: -; V: TRBV7-9; J: TRBJ1-3
DNA: TGTGCCCGGGGAGGCGGGACTAACTATGGCTACACCTTC; CDR3: CARGGGTNYGYTF; size: -; D: -; V: TRBV30; J: TRBJ1-2
DNA: TGCGCCAGCAGCTTGGCCAGGTCAGGGAAATATGGCTACACCTTC; CDR3: CASSLARSGKYGYTF; size: -; D: -; V: TRBV5-1; J: TRBJ1-2
DNA: TGTGCCAGCAGTTTTTGGACGCAGGGGGCCCCGGGAACTGAAGCTTTCTTT; CDR3: CASSFWTQGAPGTEAFF; size: -; D: TRBD1; V: TRBV28; J: TRBJ1-1
DNA: TGTGCCAGCAGCGTAGGGTGGGGAGGGGATGAGCAGTTCTTC; CDR3: CASSVGWGGDEQFF; size: once; D: TRBD2; V: TRBV9; J: TRBJ2-1
DNA: TGTGCCTGGAGTGTACCAGGGATCTATGGCTACACCTTC; CDR3: CAWSVPGIYGYTF; size: -; D: -; V: TRBV30; J: TRBJ1-2
DNA: TGCGCCAGCAGCTTGGGGCGAGGAGATACGCAGTATTTT; CDR3: CASSLGRGDTQYF; size: -; D: -; V: TRBV5-1; J: TRBJ2-3
DNA: TGTGCCAGCAGCTTAGGCCTGGGCAGGGCGAACACTGAAGCTTTCTTT; CDR3: CASSLGLGRANTEAFF; size: -; D: -; V: TRBV13; J: TRBJ1-1
DNA: TGCGCCAGCAGCCCCTCGGGAGGAGGGTATCAGCCCCAGCATTTT; CDR3: CASSPSGGGYQPQHF; size: few; D: -; V: TRBV5-1; J: TRBJ1-5
DNA: TGTGCCAGCAGTTCCGCAGGGAAAAATTATGGCTACACCTTC; CDR3: CASSSAGKNYGYTF; size: -; D: -; V: TRBV6-6; J: TRBJ1-2
DNA: TGCAGCGTCCTCTCCAGGGGCACAGATACGCAGTATTTT; CDR3: CSVLSRGTDTQYF; size: -; D: -; V: TRBV29-1; J: TRBJ2-3
DNA: TGTGCCAGCAGCCTAGGACAGCTCAACTATGGCTACACCTTC; CDR3: CASSLGQLNYGYTF; size: -; D: -; V: TRBV6-5; J: TRBJ1-2
DNA: TGTGCCAGCAGCCAAGGCCCATATGCGGGGGATTCACCCCTCCACTTT; CDR3: CASSQGPYAGDSPLHF; size: -; D: -; V: TRBV4-2; J: TRBJ1-6
DNA: TGTGCCAGCAGCTTAGTCCAGGGCTCCTACGAGCAGTACTTC; CDR3: CASSLVQGSYEQYF; size: -; D: -; V: TRBV7-2; J: TRBJ2-7
DNA: TGTGCCAGCAGCCGTAGCGGGGGGAGCACAGATACGCAGTATTTT; CDR3: CASSRSGGSTDTQYF; size: -; D: TRBD2; V: TRBV7-3; J: TRBJ2-3
DNA: TGTGCCAGCAGTGGCCAGGGGCGAGAGACCCAGTACTTC; CDR3: CASSGQGRETQYF; size: -; D: -; V: TRBV6-6; J: TRBJ2-5
DNA: TGTGCCAGCAGTGAACCGACAGGGGCGACCTCCTATAATTCACCCCTCCACTTT; CDR3: CASSEPTGATSYNSPLHF; size: -; D: TRBD1; V: TRBV25-1; J: TRBJ1-6
DNA: TGTGCCAGCAGCTTACAGGTCCCCGGGGAGCTGTTTTTT; CDR3: CASSLQVPGELFF; size: few; D: -; V: TRBV7-8; J: TRBJ2-2
DNA: TGTGCCAGCAGCTTTCGGGGGAGTAGTGGAAACACCATATATTTT; CDR3: CASSFRGSSGNTIYF; size: -; D: -; V: TRBV7-2; J: TRBJ1-3
DNA: TGTGCCACCAGTGATCCCGACAGGGGGATCCTCTACGAGCAGTACTTC; CDR3: CATSDPDRGILYEQYF; size: -; D: TRBD1; V: TRBV24-1; J: TRBJ2-7
DNA: TGTGCCAGTAGTGGGGACAGGGGGCGCGGGCTGGGCGGGCGTAATGAGCAGTTCTTC; CDR3: CASSGDRGRGLGGRNEQFF; size: -; D: TRBD1; V: TRBV19; J: TRBJ2-1
DNA: TGCGCCAGCAGCCAAGATATGCAGGTGAATCAGCCCCAGCATTTT; CDR3: CASSQDMQVNQPQHF; size: -; D: -; V: TRBV4-3; J: TRBJ1-5